This T cell receptor (beta chain) originates from a study of shared clonotypes between healthy human individuals. Broader study findings: Generally, naive subsets (rather than memory subsets) showed larger estimated richness. Sorted-subset sequencing, rarefaction showed, was incomplete despite large depth.

Libraries were prepared by immunoSEQ multiplex PCR; TCRdb keeps only in-frame clonotypes and omits some of them. The sample has approximately 640,000 clones, roughly 78% seen once. The split of CD4+ cells yielded CD45RA+ naive and CD45RA-negative memory subsets. Trimming stripped 4 bases from V and 0 bases from J, with 12 bases between. This CDR3 has 15 amino acids. Per the germline V gene, CDR1 is KGHSH and CDR2 is LQKENI. In the case of this clone: Its antigen is unknown.

This TCR was sampled from a woman in her twenties or thirties in good health. The sample comprised memory CD4+ T cells sorted from blood. Subset reported: CD45RA-negative fraction. The V call is TRBV18, the J call TRBJ1-1; D gene uncertain. CDR3 nucleotide sequence: TGTGCCAGCTCACAACGGGAGGTCATGAACACTGAAGCTTTCTTT. This encodes CASSQREVMNTEAFF.